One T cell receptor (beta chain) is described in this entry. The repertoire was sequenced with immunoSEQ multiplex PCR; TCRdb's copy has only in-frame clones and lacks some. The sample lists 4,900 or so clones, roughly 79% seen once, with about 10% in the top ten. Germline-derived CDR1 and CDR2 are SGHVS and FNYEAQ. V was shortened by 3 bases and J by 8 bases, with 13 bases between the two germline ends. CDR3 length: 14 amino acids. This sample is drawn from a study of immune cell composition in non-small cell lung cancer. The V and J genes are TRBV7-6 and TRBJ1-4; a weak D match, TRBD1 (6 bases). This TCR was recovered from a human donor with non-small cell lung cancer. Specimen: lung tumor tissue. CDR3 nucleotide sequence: TGTGCCAGCAGCTTCCAGCCGGGACACGAAAAACTGTTTTTT. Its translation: CASSFQPGHEKLFF.